One sample yielded the 23 T cell receptor beta chains listed below, sequenced in a study of blood T cell repertoires in COVID-19. Produced via immunoSEQ multiplex PCR; TCRdb's table is partial and in-frame only. This sample has some 70,000 clones, with 81% found just once. The sample was peripheral blood. Receptors originate from a woman aged 70-85 years with acute or convalescent COVID-19.

The sample holds one count of this clone. The CDR3 sequence: CASIKRSGNTIYF. The CDR3 nucleotides read TGTGCCAGCATAAAGAGATCTGGAAACACCATATATTTT. This chain links TRBV6-5 with TRBJ1-3; D is unresolved. The CDR3 is made up of 13 amino acids. The germline V gene encodes CDR1 MNHEY and CDR2 SVGAGI. Trimming shortened V by 7 bases and J by 1 base, and 8 bases separated the two germline ends.

This chain links TRBV10-3 with TRBJ1-1, with D possibly TRBD1 on 5 matching bases. CDR1 is ENHRY, CDR2 SYGVKD, per germline. V was pared by 6 bases and J by 1 base, with 15 bases between. This CDR3 is 15 amino acids long. The DNA for the CDR3 is TGTGCCATCAGAGATATATCGGACAAGAACACTGAAGCTTTCTTT. Translated: CAIRDISDKNTEAFF.

This chain joins TRBV19 and TRBJ1-2; weak D call: TRBD1 (6 bases). Germline V gene sequence: CDR1 LNHDA, CDR2 SQIVND (reference sequence). The CDR3 has 16 residues. V lost 4 bases and J 2 bases, leaving 17 bases between the germline ends. The CDR3 loop is CASSTGGDWINYGYTF. The CDR3 bases are TGTGCCAGTAGTACGGGGGGCGACTGGATCAACTATGGCTACACCTTC.

V and J are TRBV7-6 and TRBJ1-2; TRBD1 matches at 8 bases. J gave up 8 bases and V 5 bases, and 7 bases lay outside the gene matches. Germline V gene sequence: CDR1 SGHVS, CDR2 FNYEAQ. CDR3 length: 13 amino acids. The CDR3 region is CASSLTQGAGYTF. CDR3 bases: TGTGCCAGCAGCCTTACTCAGGGGGCGGGCTACACCTTC. The whole variable domain, filled in from reference TRBV7-6 and TRBJ1-2, reads GAGVSQSPRYKVTKRGQDVALRCDPISGHVSLYWYRQALGQGPEFLTYFNYEAQQDKSGLPNDRFSAERPEGSISTLTIQRTEQRDSAMYRCASSLTQGAGYTFGSGTRLTVV.

The chain is built from TRBV19 and TRBJ2-1, with 7 bases lining up with TRBD2. The CDR3 consists of 15 residues. V gave up 0 bases and J gave up 12 bases; unmatched junction bases: 11. Germline values: CDR1 LNHDA, CDR2 SQIVND (reference sequence). CDR3 DNA: TGTGCCAGTAGTATAGACCCTGGACCCTGGGGGGGGCAGTTCTTC. Residues: CASSIDPGPWGGQFF.

The chain employs TRBV4-1 and TRBJ1-4; 9 bases match TRBD1. Germline assignment: CDR1 MGHRA and CDR2 YSYEKL. The CDR3 spans 17 residues. Losses at the gene ends were 4 bases for V and 7 bases for J; bases not matched to a gene: 13. CDR3 residues: CASSRQKSGQGVEKLFF. CDR3 sequence (DNA): TGCGCCAGCAGCCGCCAAAAGTCGGGACAGGGAGTTGAAAAACTGTTTTTT.

The V gene is TRBV6-6, the J gene TRBJ1-5; 9 bases are shared with TRBD1. Germline V lookup: CDR1 MNHNY, CDR2 SVGAGI (reference sequence). The V and J ends lost 2 bases and 7 bases, in that order; junction bases with no gene match: 9. The CDR3 is 16 amino acids. In nucleotides, the CDR3 is TGTGCCAGCAGTTACCCGACAGGGGGGCTACGGCAGCCCCAGCATTTT. Protein sequence: CASSYPTGGLRQPQHF.

This clone is a singleton in its sample. The chain is built from TRBV28 and TRBJ2-1; 15 nucleotides agree with TRBD2. The length of the CDR3 is 16 residues. Germline loops: CDR1 MDHEN, CDR2 SYDVKM. Losses at the gene ends were 5 bases for V and 7 bases for J; bases not matched to a gene: 6. The CDR3 nucleotides read TGTGCCAGCAGTGTAAGGACTAGCGGGAGGGCTAATGAGCAGTTCTTC. Protein sequence: CASSVRTSGRANEQFF.

This chain links TRBV12-3 or TRBV12-4 with TRBJ2-1; D uncertain. The V and J ends lost 6 bases and 8 bases respectively, with 8 bases between them. This CDR3 has 11 amino acids. CDR3 DNA: TGTGCCAGCAGCCTGACTCATGAGCAGTTCTTC. Translated, it gives CASSLTHEQFF.

The genes are TRBV19 and TRBJ1-1; D gene uncertain. Per the germline V gene, CDR1 is LNHDA and CDR2 is SQIVND (reference sequence). The V end lost 1 base, the J end lost 3 bases, and 12 bases lay between the germline ends. The length of the CDR3 is 15 residues. The CDR3 DNA reads TGTGCCAGTAGTATAGCAAGGGTAGCGGACACTGAAGCTTTCTTT. Translating gives CASSIARVADTEAFF.

The J gene is TRBJ2-2, the V gene TRBV5-1, with a possible D match to TRBD2 (6 bases). Germline CDR1 and CDR2: SGHRS and YFSETQ. V was shortened by 7 bases and J by 2 bases, with 15 bases between the two germline ends. The CDR3 has 15 amino acids. The CDR3 nucleotides are TGCGCCAGCGGAATACAAGGACTAAACACCGGGGAGCTGTTTTTT. Translating gives CASGIQGLNTGELFF.

V usage is TRBV5-1 and J usage is TRBJ2-2; the match to TRBD2 covers 12 bases. Germline V gene data show CDR1 as SGHRS and CDR2 as YFSETQ. After removal of 3 bases from V and 7 bases from J, the junction contained 10 bases not matched to a gene. This CDR3 comprises 17 residues. CDR3 in amino acids: CASSSRTSGVSIGELFF. The CDR3 nucleotides read TGCGCCAGCAGCTCGCGGACTAGCGGGGTCAGTATCGGGGAGCTGTTTTTT.

This chain joins TRBV7-7 and TRBJ2-1; 8 nucleotides line up with TRBD1. This CDR3 contains 15 residues. The V segment lost 4 bases and the J segment 2 bases; nucleotides outside the gene matches: 4. Germline CDR1 SSHAT, CDR2 FNYEAQ (reference sequence). The DNA of the CDR3 is TGTGCCAGCAGCTCCGGGACAGGAGCCTACAATGAGCAGTTCTTC. This encodes CASSSGTGAYNEQFF.

The chain has TRBV6-1 and TRBJ2-7; 7 bases are shared with TRBD1. V shed 7 bases, J shed 4 bases, and the junction held 13 bases outside the gene matches. CDR3 length: 15 amino acids. The germline V gene has CDR1 MNHNS and CDR2 SASEGT. CDR3 sequence (DNA): TGTGCCAGCACAACCCAAGTGACAGGGTCGTACGAGCAGTACTTC. It yields the protein CASTTQVTGSYEQYF.

This clone is judged medium-sized. The gene calls are TRBV4-3 and TRBJ1-1; 7 nucleotides align to TRBD1. The V and J ends lost 4 bases and 1 base, in that order; junction bases with no gene match: 3. This CDR3 comprises 14 residues. Per the germline V gene, CDR1 is LGHNA and CDR2 is YSLEER. The CDR3 bases are TGCGCCAGCAGCCCCACAGGGGCGAACACTGAAGCTTTCTTT. Translating gives CASSPTGANTEAFF.

The chain is built from TRBV2 and TRBJ2-5; 8 bases match TRBD2. Germline CDR1 reads SNHLY; CDR2 reads FYNNEI. The CDR3 has 14 amino acids. J was trimmed by 5 bases and V by 6 bases; bases with no gene match: 8. CDR3 in DNA: TGTGCCAGCAGGGCTAGCGGGTTGGGGGAGACCCAGTACTTC. It codes for CASRASGLGETQYF.

The chain couples TRBV3-1 (or the pseudogene TRBV3-2) to TRBJ1-4, with 9 bases lining up with TRBD1. V shed 7 bases, J shed 10 bases, and the junction held 7 bases outside the gene matches. Germline V lookup: CDR1 LGHDT, CDR2 YNNKEL (reference sequence). This CDR3 has 13 amino acids. CDR3 protein: CASNRQGEGKLFF. CDR3 in DNA: TGTGCCAGCAATCGACAGGGGGAGGGAAAACTGTTTTTT.

This clone came up once. The J gene is TRBJ2-3, the V gene TRBV5-5, with 9 bases lining up with TRBD1. Germline V CDR1 and CDR2: SGHKS, YYEKEE (reference sequence). V was pared by 4 bases and J by 4 bases, with 10 bases of the junction left unmatched. The CDR3 has 16 amino acids. CDR3 sequence: CASSRQGQGAADTQYF. The CDR3 bases are TGTGCCAGCAGCCGCCAGGGACAGGGAGCAGCAGATACGCAGTATTTT.

This clone turned up a few times. This chain uses TRBV7-9 with TRBJ1-2; D ambiguous. This CDR3 is 15 amino acids long. Trimming stripped 7 bases from V and 2 bases from J, with 17 bases between. From germline, CDR1 is SEHNR and CDR2 FQNEAQ (reference sequence). The CDR3 here is CASTLAESINYGYTF. For the CDR3, the DNA is TGTGCCAGCACACTAGCGGAGAGCATAAACTATGGCTACACCTTC.

This chain uses TRBV30 with TRBJ1-2, with D possibly being TRBD1 (5 bases). This CDR3 region has 12 residues. V dropped 3 bases and J dropped 4 bases, with 9 bases sitting between them. The germline V gene has CDR1 GTSNPN and CDR2 SVGIG (reference sequence). This chain's CDR3 is CAWRKGLYGYTF. The CDR3 DNA reads TGTGCCTGGAGAAAGGGGCTCTATGGCTACACCTTC.

In nucleotides, the CDR3 is TGCGCCAGCAGCCAAGATGCGGGGGTTAGGGCCGGGGAGCTGTTTTTT. Its translation is CASSQDAGVRAGELFF. This chain links TRBV4-3 with TRBJ2-2, with 7 bases that match TRBD2. Germline V gene lookup returns CDR1 LGHNA and CDR2 YSLEER. This CDR3 has 16 residues. Germline trimming cut 0 bases from V and 6 bases from J; bases unmatched to any gene: 7.

The chain recombines TRBV10-2 with TRBJ2-5; a weak D match, TRBD2 (5 bases). The CDR3 contains 13 residues. Trimming removed 5 bases at V and 1 base at J, with 8 bases between. Germline V lookup: CDR1 WSHSY, CDR2 SAAADI. Here the CDR3 reads CASSLRGQETQYF. The DNA for the CDR3 is TGCGCCAGCAGTCTCCGGGGCCAAGAGACCCAGTACTTC.

The rearrangement uses TRBV7-2 and TRBJ2-4; 13 positions agree with TRBD2. CDR1 is SGHTA, CDR2 FQGNSA, per germline. The V gene end was trimmed by 5 bases and the J gene end by 0 bases; junction bases not matched to a gene: 7. The CDR3 has 18 amino acids. This CDR3 is CASSPRTSGGLAKNIQYF. DNA of the CDR3: TGTGCCAGCAGCCCCAGGACTAGCGGGGGACTAGCCAAAAACATTCAGTACTTC.